This record looks at one T cell receptor (beta chain) sequence and its context. What was amplified from RNA transcripts were TCR beta CDR3 regions. First-round RT-PCR targeting the TCR CDR3 was performed with the HTBI primer set. TCRdb used MiXCR to reprocess the multiplex PCR reads, holding one entry per CDR3 protein. The table includes 500,000 to 650,000 distinct CDR3 sequences, about 14% detected once. This sample was taken from a study of T cells in Graves' hyperthyroidism and ophthalmopathy. Germline lookup yields CDR1 KGHSH and CDR2 LQKENI. With V trimmed by 4 bases and J by 4 bases, 8 bases remained unmatched. The CDR3 sequence is 15 residues long.

Sequencing was done on a sample of blood. The rearrangement links TRBV18 to TRBJ1-2; 8 nucleotides align to TRBD1. This TCR was sampled from a woman in her fifties or sixties with Graves' ophthalmopathy. The CDR3 coding sequence is TGTGCCAGCTCACTCGGAGGACAGGGTGCCTATGGCTACACCTTC. Protein: CASSLGGQGAYGYTF.